Each of the 6 T cell receptor beta chains below was sequenced from the same sample in a study of beta chain features in type 1 diabetes (dated by TCRdb to 2017 to 2018). The receptor library was made with the immunoSEQ multiplex PCR assay. The High Capacity cDNA Reverse Transcription Kit was used to reverse transcribe all of the isolated RNA, meaning that expressed TCRB transcripts were what got sequenced. TCRdb provides this immuneACCESS table in a form limited to in-frame rearrangements. Some clones are lacking; in checked studies, under half of them reflect an unresolved V gene, and why the rest are absent is not known. The sample table holds 200,000 to 250,000 clones, of which roughly 70% were seen once. In total, the top ten clones hold 0.053% of the sample. Material: naive CD4+ T cells from blood. Interpreted using the paper, the cell subset or site label stands for: true naive CD4+ T cells. These receptors were obtained from a man aged 25-45 years in good health.

This rearrangement joins TRBV19 to TRBJ2-1, with D perhaps matching TRBD2 (5 bases). The CDR3 runs 15 residues. V was clipped by 2 bases and J by 7 bases, with 15 bases between them. Germline V gene data show CDR1 as LNHDA and CDR2 as SQIVND (reference sequence). Here the CDR3 reads CASSILGLAENEQFF. Written as DNA, the CDR3 is TGTGCCAGTAGTATATTAGGGCTAGCAGAGAATGAGCAGTTCTTC.

This clone was detected a few times. This chain uses TRBV25-1 with TRBJ2-1, with 9 positions matching TRBD2. The trim removed 2 bases at V and 1 base at J, leaving 6 bases unmatched. Germline loops: CDR1 MGHDK, CDR2 SYGVNS. The CDR3 sequence is 17 residues long. The CDR3 spells CASSELAGLSSYNEQFF. The CDR3 DNA reads TGTGCCAGCAGTGAACTAGCGGGGCTTTCATCCTACAATGAGCAGTTCTTC.

This clone was seen only once. V and J are TRBV18 and TRBJ2-7, with D perhaps TRBD1 or TRBD2 (5 bases each). Looked up from germline, CDR1 is KGHSH and CDR2 is LQKENI. The V gene lost 4 bases and the J gene lost 2 bases, with 15 bases spanning the gap. The CDR3 is 15 amino acids. In nucleotides, the CDR3 is TGTGCCAGCTCACGACCCGGGACGCTTCCCTACGAGCAGTACTTC. This gives the protein CASSRPGTLPYEQYF.

V gene TRBV29-1 combines with J gene TRBJ1-3; 10 bases fit TRBD1. The CDR3 runs 15 residues. Germline V gene data show CDR1 as SQVTM and CDR2 as ANQGSEA. Trimming removed 3 bases from V and 0 bases from J; junction bases left unmatched: 2. The CDR3 spells CSVEGTGASGNTIYF. Written as DNA, the CDR3 is TGCAGCGTTGAGGGGACAGGGGCCTCTGGAAACACCATATATTTT.

This chain uses TRBV5-1 with TRBJ2-4, with 8 bases identical to TRBD2. Germline CDR1 is SGHRS and CDR2 is YFSETQ. This CDR3 comprises 16 residues. V lost 4 bases and J lost 0; bases outside the gene matches: 6. The CDR3 bases are TGCGCCAGCAGCCATACTAGCGGCCTAGCCAAAAACATTCAGTACTTC. Encoded protein: CASSHTSGLAKNIQYF.

This clone was counted a few times. The sample contains more than one DNA sequence encoding this CDR3. The rearrangement joins TRBV30 to TRBJ2-3; D gene uncertain. CDR3 length: 12 residues. The V end lost 0 bases, the J end lost 6 bases, and 7 bases lay between the germline ends. CDR1 and CDR2 from the germline V gene are GTSNPN and SVGIG (reference sequence). CDR3 region: CAWSVLRDTQYF. In DNA, the CDR3 is TGTGCCTGGAGTGTACTGAGGGATACGCAGTATTTT.